This paragraph covers one TCR beta chain sequence. Its antigen is not yet known. The sample holds no much larger clone one base away, and base qualities are not on file. Library creation used the immunoSEQ multiplex PCR assay. TCRdb mirrors the immuneACCESS table, restricted to in-frame sequences. Some clones are absent from its copies; in checked studies, under half trace to an unresolved V gene, and the reason for the others is unknown. For this sample there are 1,500 to 2,500 clones; about 90% appear just once. Of the sample, 8.5% to 10% is held by the ten largest clones. These data are taken from a study of chemoradiotherapy in HPV16-positive cancers (dated by TCRdb to between 2021 and 2024). For the study in its entirety: Candidate HPV-specific T-cell clones and common TCR motifs were defined through functional T-cell assays on cells from a couple of HPV16-positive patients. Whether T-cell immunity against the HPV oncoproteins E6 and E7 changes during chemoradiotherapy and whether survival is affected by this immunity were examined in the study. The candidate HPV-specific TCRs and motifs were subsequently tracked in TCR repertoires obtained from approximately 86 patients with HPV-related cancers. On the study overall, not on this receptor specifically: The survival association was reported for HPV16-positive patients, and the functional definition of HPV-specific T cells was derived from only a couple of HPV16-positive patients. In HPV16-positive patients, expansion of HPV-responsive T cells during chemoradiotherapy was found to be associated with improved recurrence-free survival. Expansion of candidate HPV-specific clones and E7-related TCR motifs was observed in the tumor microenvironment during treatment, whereas no such expansion was observed for non-HPV-specific T cells.

Because repertoires were sampled repeatedly during chemoradiotherapy, clonal expansion in the tumor microenvironment could be followed. CDR1 and CDR2 (SGHAT, FQNNGV) derive from the germline V gene. Ends trimmed: V by 5 bases, J by 1 base; bases unmatched to a gene: 4. Measured from the cysteine to the phenylalanine, the CDR3 is 16 residues long. The read is trimmed to its CDR3 DNA, 48 bases read in frame from base 1. The chain is encoded by TRBV11-2 joined to TRBJ2-1, with TRBD2 matching 11 junction bases. This sequence originates from a human donor with HPV-associated anogenital cancer. The material was tumor tissue, obtained from a patient who underwent chemoradiotherapy. The nucleotide sequence reads TGTGCCAGCAGCCTCACTAGCGGGAGTTCCTACAATGAGCAGTTCTTC. Its protein reads: CASSLTSGSSYNEQFF.